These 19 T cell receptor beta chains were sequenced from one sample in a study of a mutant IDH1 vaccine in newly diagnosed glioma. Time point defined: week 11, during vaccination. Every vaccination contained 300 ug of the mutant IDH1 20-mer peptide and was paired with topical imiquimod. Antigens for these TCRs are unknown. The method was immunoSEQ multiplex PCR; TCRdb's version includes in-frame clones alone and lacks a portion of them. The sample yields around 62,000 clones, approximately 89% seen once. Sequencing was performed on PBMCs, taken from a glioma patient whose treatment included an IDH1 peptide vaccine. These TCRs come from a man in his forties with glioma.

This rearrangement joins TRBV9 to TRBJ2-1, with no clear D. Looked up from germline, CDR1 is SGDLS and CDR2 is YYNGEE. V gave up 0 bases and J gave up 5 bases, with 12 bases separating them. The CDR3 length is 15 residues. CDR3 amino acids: CASSVGPHRDNEQFF. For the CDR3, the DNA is TGTGCCAGCAGCGTAGGACCCCATAGGGACAATGAGCAGTTCTTC.

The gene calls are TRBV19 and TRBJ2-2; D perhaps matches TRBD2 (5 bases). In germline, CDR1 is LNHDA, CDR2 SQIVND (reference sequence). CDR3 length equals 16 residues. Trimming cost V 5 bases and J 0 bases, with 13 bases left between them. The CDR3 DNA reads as TGTGCCAGTAGTGCTTCCGGGAAACCGAACACCGGGGAGCTGTTTTTT. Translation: CASSASGKPNTGELFF.

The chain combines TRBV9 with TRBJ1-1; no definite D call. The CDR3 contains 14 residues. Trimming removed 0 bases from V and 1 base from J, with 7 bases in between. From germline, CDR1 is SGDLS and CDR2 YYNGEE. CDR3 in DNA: TGTGCCAGCAGCGTAGGTCCTAAGAACACTGAAGCTTTCTTT. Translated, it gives CASSVGPKNTEAFF.

The CDR3 DNA is TGTGCCAGCAGCCTCCCCAGCGGGGTGCCCGATACGCAGTATTTT. This encodes CASSLPSGVPDTQYF. The genes are TRBV28 and TRBJ2-3; TRBD2 matches at 7 bases. V trimming: 6 bases; J trimming: 6 bases; junction bases outside the gene matches: 12. CDR3 length: 15 amino acids. CDR1 is MDHEN and CDR2 is SYDVKM in the germline V gene.

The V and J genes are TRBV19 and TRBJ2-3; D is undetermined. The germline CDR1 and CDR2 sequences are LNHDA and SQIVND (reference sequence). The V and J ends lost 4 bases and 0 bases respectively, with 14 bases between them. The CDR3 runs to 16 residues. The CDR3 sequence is CASSNPASTSTDTQYF. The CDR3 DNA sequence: TGTGCCAGTAGTAACCCGGCTTCGACTAGCACAGATACGCAGTATTTT.

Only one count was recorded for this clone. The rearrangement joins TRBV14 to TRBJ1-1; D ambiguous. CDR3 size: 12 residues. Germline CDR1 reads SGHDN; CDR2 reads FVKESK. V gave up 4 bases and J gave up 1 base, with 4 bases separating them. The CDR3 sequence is CASSLTNTEAFF. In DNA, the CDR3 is TGTGCCAGCAGCCTGACGAACACTGAAGCTTTCTTT.

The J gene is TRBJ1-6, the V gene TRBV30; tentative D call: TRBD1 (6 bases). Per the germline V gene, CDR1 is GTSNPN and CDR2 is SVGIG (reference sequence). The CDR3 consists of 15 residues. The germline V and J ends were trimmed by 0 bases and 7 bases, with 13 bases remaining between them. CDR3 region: CAWSVQQGRNSPLHF. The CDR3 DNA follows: TGTGCCTGGAGTGTACAGCAGGGGAGGAATTCACCCCTCCACTTT.

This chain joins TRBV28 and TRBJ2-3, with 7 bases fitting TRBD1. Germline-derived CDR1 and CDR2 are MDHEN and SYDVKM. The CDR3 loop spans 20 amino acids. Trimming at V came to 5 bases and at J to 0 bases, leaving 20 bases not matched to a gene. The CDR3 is CASSTPFIDREMLSTDTQYF. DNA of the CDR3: TGTGCCAGCAGTACACCGTTTATCGACAGGGAAATGCTTAGCACAGATACGCAGTATTTT.

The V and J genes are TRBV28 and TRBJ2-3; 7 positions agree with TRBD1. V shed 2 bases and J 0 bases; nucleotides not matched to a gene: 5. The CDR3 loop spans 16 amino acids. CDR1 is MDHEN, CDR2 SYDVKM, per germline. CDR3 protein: CASSLADRASTDTQYF. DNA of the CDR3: TGTGCCAGCAGTTTAGCAGACAGGGCAAGCACAGATACGCAGTATTTT.

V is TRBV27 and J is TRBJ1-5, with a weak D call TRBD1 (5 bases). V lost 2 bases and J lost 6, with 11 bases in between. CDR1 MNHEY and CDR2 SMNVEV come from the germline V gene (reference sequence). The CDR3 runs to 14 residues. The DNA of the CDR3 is TGTGCCAGCAGTTTAGGGGGAAAGAGTCAGCCCCAGCATTTT. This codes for CASSLGGKSQPQHF.

CDR3 in DNA: TGTGCCAGCAGTTCCCCCGGACAGAATCAGCCCCAGCATTTT. It encodes CASSSPGQNQPQHF. The rearrangement joins TRBV27 to TRBJ1-5; tentative D call: TRBD1 (6 bases). The length of the CDR3 is 14 residues. CDR1 and CDR2 (germline): MNHEY, SMNVEV (reference sequence). V lost 4 bases, J lost 4 bases, and 11 bases lay in between.

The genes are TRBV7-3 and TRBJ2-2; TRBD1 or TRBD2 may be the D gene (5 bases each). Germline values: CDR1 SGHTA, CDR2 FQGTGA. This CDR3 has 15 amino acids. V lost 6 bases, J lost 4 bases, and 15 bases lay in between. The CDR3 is CASRRPGRSTGELFF. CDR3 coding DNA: TGTGCCAGCAGGCGACCGGGACGGTCCACCGGGGAGCTGTTTTTT.

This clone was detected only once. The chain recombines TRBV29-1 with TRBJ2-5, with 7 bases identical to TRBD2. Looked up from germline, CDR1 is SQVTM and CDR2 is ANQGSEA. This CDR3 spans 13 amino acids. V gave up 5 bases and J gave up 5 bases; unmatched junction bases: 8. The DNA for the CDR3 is TGCAGCGTTCATGAGGGAGGGCAGGAGACCCAGTACTTC. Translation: CSVHEGGQETQYF.

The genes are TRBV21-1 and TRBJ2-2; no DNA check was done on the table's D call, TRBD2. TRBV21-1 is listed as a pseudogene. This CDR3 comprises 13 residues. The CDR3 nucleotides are TGTGCCAGCAGCTATCAGCGTCCCGGGGAGCTGTTTTTT. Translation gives CASSYQRPGELFF.

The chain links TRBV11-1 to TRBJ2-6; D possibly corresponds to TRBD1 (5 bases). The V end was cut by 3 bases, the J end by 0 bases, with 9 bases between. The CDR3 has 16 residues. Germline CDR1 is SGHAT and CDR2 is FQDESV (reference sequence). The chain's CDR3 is CASSLQGSSGANVLTF. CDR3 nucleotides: TGTGCCAGCAGCTTGCAGGGTAGCTCTGGGGCCAACGTCCTGACTTTC.

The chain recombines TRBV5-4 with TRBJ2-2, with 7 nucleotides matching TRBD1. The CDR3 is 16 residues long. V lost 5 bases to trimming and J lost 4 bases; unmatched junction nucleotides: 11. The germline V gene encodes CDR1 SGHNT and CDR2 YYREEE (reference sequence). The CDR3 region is CASSAHRDSSTGELFF. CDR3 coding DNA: TGTGCCAGCAGTGCTCACCGGGACAGCTCCACCGGGGAGCTGTTTTTT.

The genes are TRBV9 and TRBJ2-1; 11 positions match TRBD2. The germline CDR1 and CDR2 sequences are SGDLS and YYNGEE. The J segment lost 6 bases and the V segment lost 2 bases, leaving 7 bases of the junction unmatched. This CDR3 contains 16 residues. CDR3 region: CASSVYLAGGRNEQFF. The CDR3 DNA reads TGTGCCAGCAGCGTTTATTTAGCGGGGGGGCGCAATGAGCAGTTCTTC.

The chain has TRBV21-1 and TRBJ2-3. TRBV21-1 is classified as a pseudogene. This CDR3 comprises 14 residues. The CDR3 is CASLIQGPTDTQYF. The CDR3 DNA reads TGTGCCAGCCTCATTCAGGGACCCACAGATACGCAGTATTTT.

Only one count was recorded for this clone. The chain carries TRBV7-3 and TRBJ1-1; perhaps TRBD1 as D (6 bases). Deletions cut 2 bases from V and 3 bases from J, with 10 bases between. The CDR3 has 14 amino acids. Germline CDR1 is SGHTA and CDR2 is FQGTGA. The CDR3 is CASSLGRGHTEAFF. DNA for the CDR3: TGTGCCAGCAGCTTAGGCAGGGGTCACACTGAAGCTTTCTTT.